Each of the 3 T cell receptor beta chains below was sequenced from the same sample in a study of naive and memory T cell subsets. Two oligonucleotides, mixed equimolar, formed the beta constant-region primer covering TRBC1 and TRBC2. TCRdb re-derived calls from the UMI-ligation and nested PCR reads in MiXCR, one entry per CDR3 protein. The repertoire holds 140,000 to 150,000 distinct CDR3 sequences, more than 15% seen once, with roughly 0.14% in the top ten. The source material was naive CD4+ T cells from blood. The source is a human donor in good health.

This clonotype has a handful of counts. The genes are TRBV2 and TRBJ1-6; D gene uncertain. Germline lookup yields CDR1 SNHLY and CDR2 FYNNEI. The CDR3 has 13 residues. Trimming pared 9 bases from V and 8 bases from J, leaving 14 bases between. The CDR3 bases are TGTGCCAGTCTGGTCGCGTCAGATTCACCCCTCCACTTT. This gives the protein CASLVASDSPLHF.

The CDR3 sequence: CASSQIAGVNTGELFF. The CDR3, as DNA: TGTGCCAGCAGTCAGATAGCGGGAGTTAACACCGGGGAGCTGTTTTTT. This rearrangement joins TRBV7-2 to TRBJ2-2; 9 nucleotides agree with TRBD2. The CDR3 is 16 amino acids. Germline V gives CDR1 SGHTA, CDR2 FQGNSA. Trimming took 6 bases from V and 2 from J; bases not matched to a gene: 7.

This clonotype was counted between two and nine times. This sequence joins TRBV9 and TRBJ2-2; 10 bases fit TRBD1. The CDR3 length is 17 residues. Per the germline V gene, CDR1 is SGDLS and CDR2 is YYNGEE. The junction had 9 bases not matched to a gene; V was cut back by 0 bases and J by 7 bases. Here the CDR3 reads CASSVEGGQGPYGELFF. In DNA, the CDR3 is TGTGCCAGCAGCGTAGAGGGGGGACAGGGGCCCTACGGGGAGCTGTTTTTT.